This TCR beta chain is drawn from a study of T cell responses to AZD1222 COVID-19 vaccine. Only in-frame clones appear in the TCRdb table, and some are missing; sequencing was by immunoSEQ multiplex PCR. The table shows fewer than 200,000 clones, with around 94% occurring only once. Study findings and constraints: Spike-specific TCR repertoires showed rising breadth and depth after two AZD1222 doses.

As regards this clone: Antigen specificity is unknown.

CDR3 length: 12 amino acids. The germline V gene encodes CDR1 MGHDK and CDR2 SYGVNS. The V end lost 5 bases, the J end lost 0 bases, and 5 bases lay between the germline ends. The receptor was isolated from an adult in good health. The rearrangement joins TRBV25-1 to TRBJ2-7; D is undetermined. Sequences were derived from peripheral blood, sampled on day 0 of AZD1222 vaccination. CDR3 amino acids: CASSSSSYEQYF. The DNA for the CDR3 is TGTGCCAGCAGTTCGAGCTCCTACGAGCAGTACTTC.